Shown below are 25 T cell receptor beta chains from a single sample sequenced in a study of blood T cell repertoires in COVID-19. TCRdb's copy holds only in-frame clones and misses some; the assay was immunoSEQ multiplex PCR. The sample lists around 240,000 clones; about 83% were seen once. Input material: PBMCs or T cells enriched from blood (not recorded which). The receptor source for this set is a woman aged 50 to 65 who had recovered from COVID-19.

Here the CDR3 DNA reads TGTGCCACGGGAGGGTCCGACTCCTACGAGCAGTACTTC. Translating it yields CATGGSDSYEQYF. The genes are TRBV6-5 and TRBJ2-7; TRBD2 aligns across 8 bases. J lost 0 bases, V lost 10 bases, and 5 bases had no gene match. The CDR3 contains 13 residues. Per germline, CDR1 MNHEY and CDR2 SVGAGI.

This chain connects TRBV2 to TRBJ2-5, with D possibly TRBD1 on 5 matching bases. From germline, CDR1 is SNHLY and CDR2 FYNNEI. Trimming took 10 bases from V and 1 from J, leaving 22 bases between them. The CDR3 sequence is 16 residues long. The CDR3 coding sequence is TGTGCCACGGTCACCGAGCAAGGGGTCACCCAAGAGACCCAGTACTTC. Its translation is CATVTEQGVTQETQYF.

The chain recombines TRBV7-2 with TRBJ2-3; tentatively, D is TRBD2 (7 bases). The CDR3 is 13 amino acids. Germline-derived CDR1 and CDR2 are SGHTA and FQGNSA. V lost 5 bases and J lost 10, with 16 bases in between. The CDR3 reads CASSGGLAGAQYF. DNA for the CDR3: TGTGCCAGCAGCGGGGGGCTGGCGGGAGCGCAGTATTTT.

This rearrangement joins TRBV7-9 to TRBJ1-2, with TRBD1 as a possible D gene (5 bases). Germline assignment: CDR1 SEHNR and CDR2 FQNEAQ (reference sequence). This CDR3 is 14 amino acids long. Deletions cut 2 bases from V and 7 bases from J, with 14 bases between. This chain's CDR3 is CASSLQGNAGGYTF. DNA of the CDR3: TGTGCCAGCAGCTTACAGGGAAATGCCGGTGGCTACACCTTC.

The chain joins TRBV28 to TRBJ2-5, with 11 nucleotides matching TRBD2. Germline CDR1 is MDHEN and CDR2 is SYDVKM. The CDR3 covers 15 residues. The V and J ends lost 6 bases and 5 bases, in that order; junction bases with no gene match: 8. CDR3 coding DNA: TGTGCCAGCAGCCGTAGCGGGAGGGCCGGTGAGACCCAGTACTTC. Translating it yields CASSRSGRAGETQYF.

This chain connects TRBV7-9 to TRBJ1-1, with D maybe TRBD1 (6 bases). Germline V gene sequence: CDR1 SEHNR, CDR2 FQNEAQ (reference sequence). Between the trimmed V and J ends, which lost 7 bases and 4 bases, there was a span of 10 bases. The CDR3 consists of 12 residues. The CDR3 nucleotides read TGTGCCAGCACAGGGGTTATCACTGAAGCTTTCTTT. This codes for CASTGVITEAFF.

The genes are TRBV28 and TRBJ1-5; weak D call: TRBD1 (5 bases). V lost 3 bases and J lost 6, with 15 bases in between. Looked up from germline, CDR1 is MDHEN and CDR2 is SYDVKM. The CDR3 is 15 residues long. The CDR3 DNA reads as TGTGCCAGCAGTTTGGGGGGTCATGGGACTCAGCCCCAGCATTTT. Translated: CASSLGGHGTQPQHF.

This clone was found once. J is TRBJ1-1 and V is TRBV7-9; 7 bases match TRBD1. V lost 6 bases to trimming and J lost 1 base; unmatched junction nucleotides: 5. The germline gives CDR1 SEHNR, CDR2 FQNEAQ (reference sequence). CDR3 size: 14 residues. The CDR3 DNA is TGTGCCAGCAGGCAAACAGGGGCGAACACTGAAGCTTTCTTT. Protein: CASRQTGANTEAFF.

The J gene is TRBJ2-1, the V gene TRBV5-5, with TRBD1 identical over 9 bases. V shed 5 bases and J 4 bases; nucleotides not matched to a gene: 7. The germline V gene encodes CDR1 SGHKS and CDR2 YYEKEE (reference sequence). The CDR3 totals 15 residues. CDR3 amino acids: CASSAGTGSYNEQFF. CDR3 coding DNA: TGTGCCAGCAGTGCGGGGACAGGGTCATACAATGAGCAGTTCTTC.

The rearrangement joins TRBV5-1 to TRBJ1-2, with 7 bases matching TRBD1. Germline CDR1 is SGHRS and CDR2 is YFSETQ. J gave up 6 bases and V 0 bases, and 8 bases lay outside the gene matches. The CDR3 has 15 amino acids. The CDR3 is CASSLEGTAGDGYTF. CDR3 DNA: TGCGCCAGCAGCTTGGAGGGGACAGCGGGGGATGGCTACACCTTC.

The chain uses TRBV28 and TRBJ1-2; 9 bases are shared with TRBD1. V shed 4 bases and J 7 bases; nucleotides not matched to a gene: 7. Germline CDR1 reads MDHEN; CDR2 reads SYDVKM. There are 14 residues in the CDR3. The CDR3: CASSSTGGELGYTF. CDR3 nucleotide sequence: TGTGCCAGCAGTTCCACAGGGGGCGAGCTTGGCTACACCTTC.

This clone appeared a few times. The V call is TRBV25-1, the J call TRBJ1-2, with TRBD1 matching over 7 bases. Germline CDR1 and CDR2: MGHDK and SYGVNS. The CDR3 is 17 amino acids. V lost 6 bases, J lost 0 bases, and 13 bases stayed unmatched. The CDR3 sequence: CASRDRREEPANYGYTF. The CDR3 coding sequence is TGTGCCAGCAGGGACAGGCGCGAGGAGCCAGCTAACTATGGCTACACCTTC.

The CDR3 region has the DNA TGCGCCAGCAGTCTAGCCCTAGTCGGGGAGGCGGCTGAAGCTTTCTTT. Protein sequence: CASSLALVGEAAEAFF. The V call is TRBV5-1, the J call TRBJ1-1; D is uncertain. This CDR3 spans 16 amino acids. CDR1 SGHRS and CDR2 YFSETQ come from the germline V gene. Deletions cut 5 bases from V and 6 bases from J, with 23 bases between.

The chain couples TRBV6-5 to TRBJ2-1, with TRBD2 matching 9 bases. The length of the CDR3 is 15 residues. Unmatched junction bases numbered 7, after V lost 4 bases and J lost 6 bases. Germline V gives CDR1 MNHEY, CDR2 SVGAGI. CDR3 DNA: TGTGCCAGCAGTTTAGCGGGAGTTGGGCTCAATGAGCAGTTCTTC. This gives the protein CASSLAGVGLNEQFF.

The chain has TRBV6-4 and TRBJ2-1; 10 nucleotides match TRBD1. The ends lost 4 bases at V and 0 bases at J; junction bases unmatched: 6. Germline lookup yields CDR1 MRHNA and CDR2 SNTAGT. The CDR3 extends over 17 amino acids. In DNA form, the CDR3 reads TGTGCCAGCAGTGCGAGGACAGGGGGGAGCTCCTACAATGAGCAGTTCTTC. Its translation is CASSARTGGSSYNEQFF.

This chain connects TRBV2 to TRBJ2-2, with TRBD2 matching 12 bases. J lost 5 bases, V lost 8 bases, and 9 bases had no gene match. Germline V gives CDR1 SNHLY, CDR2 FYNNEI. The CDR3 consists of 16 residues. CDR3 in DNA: TGTGCCAGCCGAAGACTAGCGGGGGCCTTAACCGGGGAGCTGTTTTTT. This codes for CASRRLAGALTGELFF.

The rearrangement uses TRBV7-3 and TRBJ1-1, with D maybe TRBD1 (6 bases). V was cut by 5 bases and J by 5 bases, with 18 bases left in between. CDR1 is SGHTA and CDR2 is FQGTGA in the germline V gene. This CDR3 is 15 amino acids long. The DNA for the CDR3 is TGTGCCAGCAGCCCTGGGAGCCTACAGGGAACTGAAGCTTTCTTT. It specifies CASSPGSLQGTEAFF.

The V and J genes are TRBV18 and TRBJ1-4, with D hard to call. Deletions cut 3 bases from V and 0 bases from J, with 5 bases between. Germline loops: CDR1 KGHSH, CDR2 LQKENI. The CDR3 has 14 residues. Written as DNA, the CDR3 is TGTGCCAGCTCACCCGCAGCAACTAATGAAAAACTGTTTTTT. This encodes CASSPAATNEKLFF.

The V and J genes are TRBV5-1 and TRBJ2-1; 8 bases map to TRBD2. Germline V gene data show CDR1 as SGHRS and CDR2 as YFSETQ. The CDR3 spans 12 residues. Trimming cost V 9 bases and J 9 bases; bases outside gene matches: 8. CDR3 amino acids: CATTRGLGEQFF. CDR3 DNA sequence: TGCGCCACCACCAGGGGACTAGGTGAGCAGTTCTTC.

The CDR3 bases are TGTGCCAGCAGCTTGGGGCGGGACTCTGGCTACACCTTC. Its translation: CASSLGRDSGYTF. The V and J genes are TRBV5-6 and TRBJ1-2; tentatively, D is TRBD1 (5 bases). The germline V and J ends were trimmed by 0 bases and 7 bases, with 10 bases remaining between them. This CDR3 spans 13 amino acids. Germline lookup yields CDR1 SGHDT and CDR2 YYEEEE.

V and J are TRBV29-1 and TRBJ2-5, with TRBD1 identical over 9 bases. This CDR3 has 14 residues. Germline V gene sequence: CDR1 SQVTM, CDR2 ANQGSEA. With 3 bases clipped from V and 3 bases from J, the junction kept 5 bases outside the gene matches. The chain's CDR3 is CSVESTGGEETQYF. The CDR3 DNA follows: TGCAGCGTTGAGAGCACAGGGGGCGAAGAGACCCAGTACTTC.

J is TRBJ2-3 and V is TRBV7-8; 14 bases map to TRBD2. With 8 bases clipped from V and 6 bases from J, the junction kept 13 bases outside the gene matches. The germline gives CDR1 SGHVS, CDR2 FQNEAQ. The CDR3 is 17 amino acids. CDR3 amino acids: CASGRPGTSGGGDTQYF. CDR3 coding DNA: TGTGCCAGCGGCCGCCCCGGGACTAGCGGGGGAGGGGATACGCAGTATTTT.

The CDR3 spells CASSLLRGDGYTF. DNA for the CDR3: TGTGCCAGCAGCTTACTCAGGGGGGATGGCTACACCTTC. J is TRBJ1-2 and V is TRBV7-8; 7 positions agree with TRBD1. J gave up 6 bases and V 2 bases, and 3 bases lay outside the gene matches. The CDR3 loop spans 13 amino acids. Germline values: CDR1 SGHVS, CDR2 FQNEAQ.

The chain's CDR3 is CASRNRGMTDTQYF. In DNA, the CDR3 is TGTGCCAGTAGAAATCGGGGGATGACAGATACGCAGTATTTT. This sequence joins TRBV19 and TRBJ2-3; D is possibly TRBD2 (6 bases). The CDR3 consists of 14 residues. V lost 6 bases, J lost 3 bases, and 13 bases lay in between. CDR1 is LNHDA and CDR2 is SQIVND in the germline V gene (reference sequence).

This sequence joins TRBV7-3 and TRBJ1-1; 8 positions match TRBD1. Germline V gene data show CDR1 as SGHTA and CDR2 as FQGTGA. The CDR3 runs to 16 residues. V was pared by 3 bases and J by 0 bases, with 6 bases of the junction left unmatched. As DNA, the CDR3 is TGTGCCAGCAGCTTGGACAGGGACAAAATGAACACTGAAGCTTTCTTT. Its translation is CASSLDRDKMNTEAFF.